The 15 T cell receptor beta chains below come from one sample, sequenced in a study of blood T cell repertoires in COVID-19 (TCRdb year 2020). The method was the immunoSEQ multiplex PCR assay. The table was pulled from immuneACCESS by TCRdb, which kept in-frame rearrangements only. Such tables lose some clones; where checked, under half of the loss comes from unresolved V genes, and the rest has no known cause. This sample has roughly 120,000 clones in its table, and around 90% of those were observed once. The biggest ten clones account for nearly 0.9% of the sample. The specimen sequenced was peripheral blood. The receptors shown here come from a woman between 45 and 65 years old with active or convalescent COVID-19.

This chain links TRBV19 with TRBJ2-2; possible D gene TRBD1, 6 bases. Germline V lookup: CDR1 LNHDA, CDR2 SQIVND (reference sequence). This CDR3 comprises 15 residues. Trimming left V 4 bases short and J 1 base short, with 10 bases between. Here the CDR3 DNA reads TGTGCCAGTAGTACCGGACAGAAGAACACCGGGGAGCTGTTTTTT. This gives the protein CASSTGQKNTGELFF. The whole variable domain, remainder taken from reference TRBV19 and TRBJ2-2, is DGGITQSPKYLFRKEGQNVTLSCEQNLNHDAMYWYRQDPGQGLRLIYYSQIVNDFQKGDIAEGYSVSREKKESFPLTVTSAQKNPTAFYLCASSTGQKNTGELFFGEGSRLTVL.

The chain has TRBV10-3 and TRBJ2-7; TRBD1 matches at 7 bases. The CDR3 contains 16 residues. Germline CDR1 ENHRY, CDR2 SYGVKD. The J segment lost 3 bases and the V segment lost 6 bases, leaving 14 bases of the junction unmatched. The CDR3 sequence is CAIRRSTGQPNYEQYF. The CDR3 DNA follows: TGTGCCATCAGGAGGAGCACGGGACAGCCTAACTACGAGCAGTACTTC.

The sample holds one count of this clone. This chain joins TRBV12-5 and TRBJ2-2; TRBD1 matches 9 bases. Germline CDR1 LGHNT, CDR2 FRNRAP. V gave up 3 bases and J gave up 0 bases; unmatched junction bases: 14. This CDR3 has 20 amino acids. The CDR3 DNA follows: TGTGCTAGTGGTTTTGGGACAGGGAGTCCTTCACCCGCGAACACCGGGGAGCTGTTTTTT. It specifies CASGFGTGSPSPANTGELFF.

V and J are TRBV10-3 and TRBJ1-1; D possibly corresponds to TRBD1 (5 bases). V lost 0 bases, J lost 8 bases, and 13 bases lay in between. Per germline, CDR1 ENHRY and CDR2 SYGVKD. This CDR3 spans 14 amino acids. The DNA of the CDR3 is TGTGCCATCAGTGAGTCGACAGCGCACCTCGAAGCTTTCTTT. As protein: CAISESTAHLEAFF.

The V and J genes are TRBV19 and TRBJ2-5; TRBD1 agrees at 7 bases. The CDR3 runs 13 residues. The germline V gene encodes CDR1 LNHDA and CDR2 SQIVND (reference sequence). J gave up 5 bases and V 4 bases, and 4 bases lay outside the gene matches. CDR3 amino acids: CASSRQGGETQYF. As DNA, the CDR3 is TGTGCCAGTAGTAGACAGGGCGGGGAGACCCAGTACTTC.

This chain uses TRBV27 with TRBJ2-2; 11 bases fit TRBD2. CDR1 is MNHEY, CDR2 SMNVEV, per germline (reference sequence). The junction had 3 bases not matched to a gene; V was cut back by 3 bases and J by 3 bases. This CDR3 region has 16 residues. This CDR3 is CASSLGLAAYTGELFF. The CDR3 region has the DNA TGTGCCAGCAGTTTGGGACTAGCGGCCTACACCGGGGAGCTGTTTTTT.

The V gene is TRBV28, the J gene TRBJ1-1; TRBD1 matches at 10 bases. V lost 6 bases, J lost 5 bases, and 12 bases stayed unmatched. Germline loops: CDR1 MDHEN, CDR2 SYDVKM. CDR3 size: 16 residues. The CDR3 reads CASSLGQGTPGTEAFF. CDR3 bases: TGTGCCAGCAGCCTGGGACAGGGGACCCCCGGGACTGAAGCTTTCTTT.

J is TRBJ2-5 and V is TRBV9; 12 bases line up with TRBD1. The CDR3 has 15 amino acids. V gave up 5 bases and J gave up 5 bases; unmatched junction bases: 7. CDR1 is SGDLS and CDR2 is YYNGEE in the germline V gene. The CDR3 loop reads CASSGTGTGGETQYF. The CDR3 bases are TGTGCCAGCAGTGGTACCGGGACAGGGGGCGAGACCCAGTACTTC.

The genes are TRBV9 and TRBJ2-2; 10 positions agree with TRBD1. J gave up 3 bases and V 2 bases, and 7 bases lay outside the gene matches. The CDR3 loop spans 17 amino acids. The germline V gene has CDR1 SGDLS and CDR2 YYNGEE. In DNA, the CDR3 is TGTGCCAGCAGCGTCCTACCGGGACAGGGGCACACCGGGGAGCTGTTTTTT. This gives the protein CASSVLPGQGHTGELFF.

The chain joins TRBV5-3 to TRBJ1-2; TRBD1 is a possible D gene (6 bases). TRBV5-3 is an ORF for which the function is uncertain. This CDR3 has 15 residues. The V end was cut by 7 bases, the J end by 11 bases, with 27 bases between. CDR3 DNA: TGTGCCAGACCTCACCTTCTCGGTGCCCCTCAGGGGTACACCTTC. Translating gives CARPHLLGAPQGYTF.

The CDR3 nucleotides read TGTGCCAGCAGCGACAGATTACTTAATGAAAAACTGTTTTTT. Its protein product is CASSDRLLNEKLFF. This chain links TRBV14 with TRBJ1-4; TRBD1 is a possible D gene (5 bases). V was shortened by 5 bases and J by 4 bases, with 11 bases between the two germline ends. The CDR3 has 14 amino acids. Per the germline V gene, CDR1 is SGHDN and CDR2 is FVKESK.

The rearrangement uses TRBV10-3 and TRBJ2-5; no firm D call. The germline V and J ends were trimmed by 1 base and 4 bases, with 7 bases remaining between them. The CDR3 has 13 amino acids. The V gene's germline CDR1 is ENHRY and CDR2 SYGVKD. The CDR3 DNA reads TGTGCCATCAGTGAGTTAGGCGGAGAGACCCAGTACTTC. Residues: CAISELGGETQYF.

V usage is TRBV28 and J usage is TRBJ2-2, with TRBD2 matching 9 bases. This CDR3 has 16 amino acids. V trimming: 6 bases; J trimming: 5 bases; junction bases outside the gene matches: 10. Germline V gene sequence: CDR1 MDHEN, CDR2 SYDVKM. The CDR3 DNA is TGTGCCAGCAGACCTTGGGGCGGGAGGGGAACCGGGGAGCTGTTTTTT. It yields the protein CASRPWGGRGTGELFF.

V gene TRBV3-1 (or the pseudogene TRBV3-2) combines with J gene TRBJ1-4; perhaps TRBD1 as D (5 bases). Trimming stripped 2 bases from V and 4 bases from J, with 8 bases between. This CDR3 is 14 amino acids long. CDR1 is LGHDT, CDR2 YNNKEL, per germline (reference sequence). DNA for the CDR3: TGTGCCAGCAGCCAACAGGGACTTAATGAAAAACTGTTTTTT. This translates into CASSQQGLNEKLFF.

The CDR3 region has the DNA TGTGCCACCAGTGATTTGCCCGGACGGACTACAGATACGCAGTATTTT. Protein: CATSDLPGRTTDTQYF. The J gene is TRBJ2-3, the V gene TRBV24-1; the D gene is possibly TRBD2 (5 bases). CDR1 is KGHDR and CDR2 is SFDVKD in the germline V gene. CDR3 length equals 16 residues. Trimming took 0 bases from V and 3 from J, leaving 12 bases between them.